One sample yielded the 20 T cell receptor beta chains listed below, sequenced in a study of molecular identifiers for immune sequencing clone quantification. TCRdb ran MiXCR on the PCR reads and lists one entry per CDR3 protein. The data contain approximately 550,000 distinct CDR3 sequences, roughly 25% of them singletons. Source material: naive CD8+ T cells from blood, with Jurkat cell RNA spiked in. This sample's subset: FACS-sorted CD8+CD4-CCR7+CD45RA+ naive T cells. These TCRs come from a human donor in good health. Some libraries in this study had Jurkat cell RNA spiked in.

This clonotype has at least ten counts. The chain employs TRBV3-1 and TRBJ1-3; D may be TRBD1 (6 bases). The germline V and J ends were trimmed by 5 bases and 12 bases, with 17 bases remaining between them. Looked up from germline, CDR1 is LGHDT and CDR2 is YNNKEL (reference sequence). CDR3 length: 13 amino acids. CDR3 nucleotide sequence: TGTGCCAGCAGCGGTGGCAGCCCAGGGGTCATATATTTT. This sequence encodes CASSGGSPGVIYF.

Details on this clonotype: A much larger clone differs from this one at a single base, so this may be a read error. CDR3 loop: CASSLDRLGCEQYF. CDR3 DNA: TGTGCCAGCAGCTTAGATCGGCTGGGCTGCGAGCAGTACTTC. The chain links TRBV7-9 to TRBJ2-7, with D unresolved. Germline loops: CDR1 SEHNR, CDR2 FQNEAQ (reference sequence). The CDR3 extends over 14 amino acids. Trimming pared 1 base from V and 6 bases from J, leaving 13 bases between. The entire variable domain, with the rest obtained from reference TRBV7-9 and TRBJ2-7, is as follows: DTGVSQNPRHKITKRGQNVTFRCDPISEHNRLYWYRQTLGQGPEFLTYFQNEAQLEKSRLLSDRFSAERPKGSFSTLEIQRTEQGDSAMYLCASSLDRLGCEQYFGPGTRLTVT.

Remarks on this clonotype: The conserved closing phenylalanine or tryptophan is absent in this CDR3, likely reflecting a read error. The CDR3, as DNA: TGTGCCAGCAGTGAAGCGCCCCACGGGGGGATAGGGACTGAAGCTTTCTCT. Translated, it gives CASSEAPHGGIGTEAFS. The chain is built from TRBV2 and TRBJ1-1, with TRBD1 as a possible D gene (5 bases). This CDR3 is 17 amino acids long. Germline V lookup: CDR1 SNHLY, CDR2 FYNNEI. Trimming shortened V by 0 bases and J by 5 bases, and 19 bases separated the two germline ends.

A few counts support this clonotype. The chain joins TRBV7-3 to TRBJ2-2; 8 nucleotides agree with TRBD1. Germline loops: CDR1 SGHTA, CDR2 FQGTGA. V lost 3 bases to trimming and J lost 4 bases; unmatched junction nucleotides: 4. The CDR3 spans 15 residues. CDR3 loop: CASSFGTGGTGELFF. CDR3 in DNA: TGTGCCAGCAGCTTTGGGACAGGCGGCACCGGGGAGCTGTTTTTT.

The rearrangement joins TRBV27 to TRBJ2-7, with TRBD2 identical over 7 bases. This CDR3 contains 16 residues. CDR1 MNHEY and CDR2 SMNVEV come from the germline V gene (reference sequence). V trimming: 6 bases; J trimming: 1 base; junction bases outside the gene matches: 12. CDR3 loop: CASSSPLAAGSYEQYF. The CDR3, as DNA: TGTGCCAGCAGCAGCCCCCTAGCGGCGGGTTCCTACGAGCAGTACTTC.

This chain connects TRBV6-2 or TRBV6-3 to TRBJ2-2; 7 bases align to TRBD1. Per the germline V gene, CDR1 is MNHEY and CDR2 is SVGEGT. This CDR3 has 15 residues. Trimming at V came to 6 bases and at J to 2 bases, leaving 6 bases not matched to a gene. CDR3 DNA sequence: TGTGCCAGCAGCTCCAGGGGGAGAAACACCGGGGAGCTGTTTTTT. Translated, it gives CASSSRGRNTGELFF.

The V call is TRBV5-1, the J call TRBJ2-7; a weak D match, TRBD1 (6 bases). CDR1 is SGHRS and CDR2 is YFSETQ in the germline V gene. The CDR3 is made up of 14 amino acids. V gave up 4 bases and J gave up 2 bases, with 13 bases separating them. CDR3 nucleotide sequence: TGCGCCAGCAGCCTCCGGGACATAGCCTACGAGCAGTACTTC. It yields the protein CASSLRDIAYEQYF.

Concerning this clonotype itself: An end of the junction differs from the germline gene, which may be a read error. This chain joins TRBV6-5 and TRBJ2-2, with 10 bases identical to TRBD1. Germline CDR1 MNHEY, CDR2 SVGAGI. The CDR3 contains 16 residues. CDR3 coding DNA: TGTGCCAGCAGTTACTCCGGGACAGGGGTTACCGGGGGGCTGTTTTTT. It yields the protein CASSYSGTGVTGGLFF.

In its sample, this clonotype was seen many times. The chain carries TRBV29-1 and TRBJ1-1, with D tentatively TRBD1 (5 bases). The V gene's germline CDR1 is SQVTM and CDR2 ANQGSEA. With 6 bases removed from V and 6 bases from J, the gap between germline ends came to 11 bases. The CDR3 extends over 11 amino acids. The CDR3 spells CSVDSPAEAFF. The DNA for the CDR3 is TGCAGCGTCGACAGCCCCGCTGAAGCTTTCTTT.

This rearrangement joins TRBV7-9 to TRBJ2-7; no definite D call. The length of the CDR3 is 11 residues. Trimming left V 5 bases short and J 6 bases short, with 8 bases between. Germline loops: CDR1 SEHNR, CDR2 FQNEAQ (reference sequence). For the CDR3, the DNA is TGTGCCAGCAGCGCCCTTGGCGAGCAGTACTTC. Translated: CASSALGEQYF.

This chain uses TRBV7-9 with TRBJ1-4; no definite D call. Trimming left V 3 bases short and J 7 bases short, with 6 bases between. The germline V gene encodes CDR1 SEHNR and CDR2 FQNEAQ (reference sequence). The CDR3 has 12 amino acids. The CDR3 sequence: CASSFISEKLFF. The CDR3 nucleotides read TGTGCCAGCAGCTTCATCAGTGAAAAACTGTTTTTT.

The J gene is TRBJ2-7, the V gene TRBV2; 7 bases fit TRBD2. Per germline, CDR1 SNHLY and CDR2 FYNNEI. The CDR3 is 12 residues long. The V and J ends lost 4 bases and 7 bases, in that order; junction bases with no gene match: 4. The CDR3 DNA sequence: TGTGCCAGCAGTGTGCGGGGGTCGGAGCAGTACTTC. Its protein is CASSVRGSEQYF.

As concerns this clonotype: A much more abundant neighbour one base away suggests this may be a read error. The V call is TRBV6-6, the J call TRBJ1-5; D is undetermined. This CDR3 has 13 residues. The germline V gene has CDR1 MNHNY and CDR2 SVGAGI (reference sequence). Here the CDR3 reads CASSAFTEPPHHF. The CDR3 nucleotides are TGTGCCAGCAGTGCCTTTACAGAGCCGCCCCACCATTTT.

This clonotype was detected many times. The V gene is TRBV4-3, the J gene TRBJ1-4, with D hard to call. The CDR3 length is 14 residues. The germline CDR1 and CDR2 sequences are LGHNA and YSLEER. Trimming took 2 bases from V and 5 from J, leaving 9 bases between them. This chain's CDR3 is CASSQTANNEKLFF. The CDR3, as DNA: TGCGCCAGCAGCCAAACAGCGAACAATGAAAAACTGTTTTTT.

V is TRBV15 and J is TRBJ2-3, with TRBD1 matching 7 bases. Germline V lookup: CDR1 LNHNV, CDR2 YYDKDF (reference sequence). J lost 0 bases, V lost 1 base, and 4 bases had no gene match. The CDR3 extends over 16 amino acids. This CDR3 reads CATSRGIQGSTDTQYF. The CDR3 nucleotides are TGTGCCACCAGCAGAGGAATACAGGGGAGCACAGATACGCAGTATTTT.

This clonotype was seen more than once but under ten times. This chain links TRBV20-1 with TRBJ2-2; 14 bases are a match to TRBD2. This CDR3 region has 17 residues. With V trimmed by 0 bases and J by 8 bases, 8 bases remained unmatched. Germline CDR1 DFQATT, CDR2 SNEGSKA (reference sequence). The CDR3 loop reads CSAREEGLAGALGELFF. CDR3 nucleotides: TGCAGTGCTAGAGAAGAGGGACTAGCGGGAGCTCTTGGGGAGCTGTTTTTT.

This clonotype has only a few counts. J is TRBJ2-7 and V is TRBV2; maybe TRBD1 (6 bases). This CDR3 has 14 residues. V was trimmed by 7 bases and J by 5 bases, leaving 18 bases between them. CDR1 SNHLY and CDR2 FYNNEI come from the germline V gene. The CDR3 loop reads CASNQRGSVNEQYF. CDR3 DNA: TGTGCCAGCAACCAAAGGGGGTCAGTCAACGAGCAGTACTTC. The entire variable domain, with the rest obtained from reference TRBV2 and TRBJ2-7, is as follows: EPEVTQTPSHQVTQMGQEVILRCVPISNHLYFYWYRQILGQKVEFLVSFYNNEISEKSEIFDDQFSVERPDGSNFTLKIRSTKLEDSAMYFCASNQRGSVNEQYFGPGTRLTVT.

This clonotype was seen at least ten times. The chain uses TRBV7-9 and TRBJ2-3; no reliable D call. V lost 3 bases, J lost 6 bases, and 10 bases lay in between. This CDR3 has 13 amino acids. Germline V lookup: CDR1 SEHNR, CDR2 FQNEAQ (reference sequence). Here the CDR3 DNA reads TGTGCCAGCAGCTTTGCTAGATCGGATACGCAGTATTTT. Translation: CASSFARSDTQYF.

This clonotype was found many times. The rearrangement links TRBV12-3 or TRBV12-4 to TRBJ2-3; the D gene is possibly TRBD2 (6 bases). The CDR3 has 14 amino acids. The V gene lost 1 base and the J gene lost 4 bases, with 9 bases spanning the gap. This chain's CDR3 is CASSLGGGADTQYF. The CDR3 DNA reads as TGTGCCAGCAGTTTAGGCGGCGGGGCAGATACGCAGTATTTT.

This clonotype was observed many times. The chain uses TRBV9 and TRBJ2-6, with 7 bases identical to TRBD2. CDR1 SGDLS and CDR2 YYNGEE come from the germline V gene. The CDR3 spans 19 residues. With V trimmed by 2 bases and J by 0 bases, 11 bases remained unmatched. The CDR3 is CASSVFGGLKSSGANVLTF. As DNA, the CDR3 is TGTGCCAGCAGCGTGTTTGGGGGACTAAAAAGCTCTGGGGCCAACGTCCTGACTTTC.